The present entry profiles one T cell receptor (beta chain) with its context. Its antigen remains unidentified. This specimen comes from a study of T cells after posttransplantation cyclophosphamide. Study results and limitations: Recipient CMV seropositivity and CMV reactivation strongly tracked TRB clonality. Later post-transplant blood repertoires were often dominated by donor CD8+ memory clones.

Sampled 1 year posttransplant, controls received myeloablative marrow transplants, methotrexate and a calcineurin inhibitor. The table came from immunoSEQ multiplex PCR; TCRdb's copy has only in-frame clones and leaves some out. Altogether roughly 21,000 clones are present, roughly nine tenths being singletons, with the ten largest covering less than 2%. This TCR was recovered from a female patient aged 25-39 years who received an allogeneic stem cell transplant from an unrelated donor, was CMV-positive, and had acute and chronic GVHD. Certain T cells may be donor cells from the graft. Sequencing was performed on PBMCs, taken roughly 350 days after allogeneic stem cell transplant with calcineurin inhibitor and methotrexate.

The DNA for the CDR3 is TGTGCCAGCGGTCAGGGTCAGCCCCAGCATTTT. Protein sequence: CASGQGQPQHF. J is TRBJ1-5 and V is TRBV6-5; TRBD1 is a possible D gene (5 bases). This CDR3 is 11 amino acids long. V was cut by 8 bases and J by 6 bases, with 8 bases left in between. Germline V gene lookup returns CDR1 MNHEY and CDR2 SVGAGI.